A single sample is the source of the 4 T cell receptor beta chains below, sequenced in a study of shared clonotypes between healthy human individuals. Clones were sequenced by immunoSEQ multiplex PCR, and TCRdb holds only the in-frame ones, with some missing. Among approximately 2.3 million clones, more than 80% were seen once, and the ten largest hold approximately 0.4%. The specimen was naive CD4+ T cells from PBMCs. Regarding subset: CD45RA+ positively selected. These TCRs come from a man younger than 30 in good health. Some clones in this sample may be carry-over from other donors' samples.

The CDR3 DNA reads as TGCGCCAGCAGCCCCGGGACAAACCAAGAGACCCAGTACTTC. Its protein product is CASSPGTNQETQYF. The chain uses TRBV5-1 and TRBJ2-5; TRBD1 might be the D (6 bases). Germline CDR1 reads SGHRS; CDR2 reads YFSETQ. Trimming cost V 4 bases and J 0 bases, with 10 bases left between them. CDR3 length: 14 residues.

This chain joins TRBV6-4 and TRBJ1-5; a possible D gene is TRBD1 (6 bases). The germline V gene has CDR1 MRHNA and CDR2 SNTAGT. The V and J ends lost 0 bases and 6 bases respectively, with 12 bases between them. The CDR3 covers 15 residues. The CDR3 reads CASSDSRGVAQPQHF. In DNA, the CDR3 is TGTGCCAGCAGTGACTCAAGGGGGGTAGCTCAGCCCCAGCATTTT.

The chain carries TRBV19 and TRBJ2-3; 12 bases are shared with TRBD2. Germline assignment: CDR1 LNHDA and CDR2 SQIVND (reference sequence). The CDR3 has 18 amino acids. V gave up 5 bases and J gave up 0 bases; unmatched junction bases: 9. This chain's CDR3 is CASSSLTSGRGSTDTQYF. In DNA, the CDR3 is TGTGCCAGTAGTTCTCTGACTAGCGGGAGAGGGAGCACAGATACGCAGTATTTT.

The chain is built from TRBV5-1 and TRBJ2-1; 10 nucleotides match TRBD2. Germline values: CDR1 SGHRS, CDR2 YFSETQ. This CDR3 is built from 13 residues. Trimming removed 7 bases from V and 2 bases from J; junction bases left unmatched: 0. The CDR3 region is CASGLAAYNEQFF. The CDR3 region has the DNA TGCGCCAGCGGACTAGCGGCCTACAATGAGCAGTTCTTC.